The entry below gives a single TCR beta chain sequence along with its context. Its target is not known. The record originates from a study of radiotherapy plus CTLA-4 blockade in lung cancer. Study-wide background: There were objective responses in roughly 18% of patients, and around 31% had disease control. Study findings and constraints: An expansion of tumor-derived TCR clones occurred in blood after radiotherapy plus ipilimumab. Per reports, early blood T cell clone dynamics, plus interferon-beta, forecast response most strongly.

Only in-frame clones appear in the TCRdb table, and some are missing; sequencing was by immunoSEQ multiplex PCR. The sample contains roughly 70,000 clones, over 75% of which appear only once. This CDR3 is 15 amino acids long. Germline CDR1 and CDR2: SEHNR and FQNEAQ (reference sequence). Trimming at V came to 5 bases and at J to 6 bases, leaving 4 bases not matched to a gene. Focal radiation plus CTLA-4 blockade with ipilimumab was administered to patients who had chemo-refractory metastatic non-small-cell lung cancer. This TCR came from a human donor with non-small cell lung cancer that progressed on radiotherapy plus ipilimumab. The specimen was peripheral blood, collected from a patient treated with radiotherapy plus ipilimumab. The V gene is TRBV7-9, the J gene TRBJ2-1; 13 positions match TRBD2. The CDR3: CASSATSGRGNEQFF. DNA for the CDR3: TGTGCCAGCAGCGCAACTAGCGGGAGGGGCAATGAGCAGTTCTTC.